This is a list of T cell receptor beta chains from one sample in a study of blood T cell repertoires in COVID-19. Method: immunoSEQ multiplex PCR; TCRdb's copy keeps in-frame clones and lacks some. The sample holds about 250,000 clones, more than 80% seen once. The source material was peripheral blood. The receptors come from a human donor in a cohort sampled during active COVID-19. Each CDR3 is given with its conserved first and last residue. Fields, in order: J gene, V gene, D gene, CDR3 length, clone size, CDR3 DNA, CDR3 protein. A D gene is named only where the DNA matches it firmly. Clone size is stated in some rows and not others, as once, few, many or a class when expanded.

TRBJ1-2	TRBV7-9	.	15	few	TGTGCCAGCATCACATCCCCTAGAGGATTAGAAGGCTACACCTTC	CASITSPRGLEGYTF
TRBJ1-2	TRBV27	.	12	few	TGTGCCAGCAGTGTTAGCGGGTATGGCTACACCTTC	CASSVSGYGYTF
TRBJ1-5	TRBV27	.	15	.	TGTGCCAGCACCCCCCAGGGGTTAGGTAATCAGCCCCAGCATTTT	CASTPQGLGNQPQHF
TRBJ2-7	TRBV2	.	13	.	TGTGCCACCACCGGGACTCGAGATGTTGAGCAGTACTTC	CATTGTRDVEQYF
TRBJ1-4	TRBV19	TRBD1	16	.	TGTGCCAGTAGTCGGCAGGGGGCTTCCGGTAATGAAAAACTGTTTTTT	CASSRQGASGNEKLFF
TRBJ2-1	TRBV24-1	TRBD2	17	few	TGTGCCACCAGTGACTCCTTAGCGGGAGAGGTTGGCAATGAGCAGTTCTTC	CATSDSLAGEVGNEQFF
TRBJ1-3	TRBV5-1	TRBD1	16	.	TGCGCCAGCAGCTCGCAAACAGGGGCAGGTGGAAACACCATATATTTT	CASSSQTGAGGNTIYF
TRBJ2-7	TRBV28	.	15	.	TGTGCCAGCAAAGAACACGGGGAAAGCTCCTACGAGCAGTACTTC	CASKEHGESSYEQYF
TRBJ2-7	TRBV19	TRBD1	16	.	TGTGCCAGTAGTATAGACTGGACAGGGGCCTCCTACGAGCAGTACTTC	CASSIDWTGASYEQYF
TRBJ2-1	TRBV4-2	TRBD1	17	.	TGTGCCAGCAGCCAAAGGAAAAAGGGACAGGGGGCTGATGAGCAGTTCTTC	CASSQRKKGQGADEQFF
TRBJ1-1	TRBV7-9	TRBD1	16	.	TGTGCCAGCAGCTTTTGGGACAGACCCAGGGGGGCTGAAGCTTTCTTT	CASSFWDRPRGAEAFF
TRBJ1-2	TRBV6-5	TRBD1	13	.	TGTGCCAGCAGTTTCGCCAGGGGGCTTGGCTACACCTTC	CASSFARGLGYTF
TRBJ1-4	TRBV10-2	TRBD1	14	.	TGCGCCAGCAGTTCACAGGGGGTAGGAGAAAAACTGTTTTTT	CASSSQGVGEKLFF
TRBJ1-4	TRBV5-8	TRBD1	15	.	TGTGCCAGCAGCTTGGCGGCAGGGGGTAATGAAAAACTGTTTTTT	CASSLAAGGNEKLFF
TRBJ1-1	TRBV5-1	.	13	.	TGCGCCAGCAGCCTCGGGGGGAACACTGAAGCTTTCTTT	CASSLGGNTEAFF
TRBJ2-3	TRBV5-1	TRBD1	16	.	TGCGCCAGCAGCTCAAGCAGGGGGCCCTCCACAGATACGCAGTATTTT	CASSSSRGPSTDTQYF
TRBJ2-1	TRBV6-5	TRBD1	15	.	TGTGCCAGCAGTTACTCGTTTGGACAGGACAATGAGCAGTTCTTC	CASSYSFGQDNEQFF
TRBJ2-3	TRBV20-1	.	16	.	TGCAGTGCTAGTAAGGGACTCACGACTAGCACAGATACGCAGTATTTT	CSASKGLTTSTDTQYF
TRBJ2-1	TRBV18	.	13	once	TGTGCCAGCTCACCCTCATCGGGGAATGAGCAGTTCTTC	CASSPSSGNEQFF
TRBJ1-5	TRBV21-1	.	16	.	TGTGCCAGCAGCACCCACACAGGGGTACTGCATCAGCCCCAGCATTTT	CASSTHTGVLHQPQHF
TRBJ2-1	TRBV11-3	TRBD2	15	once	TGTGCCAGCAGCTTAGGGACTAGCCCTTACAATGAGCAGTTCTTC	CASSLGTSPYNEQFF
TRBJ1-1	TRBV6-5	.	13	.	TGTGCCAGCAGGAGGGGGTCGAACACTGAAGCTTTCTTT	CASRRGSNTEAFF
TRBJ2-3	TRBV28	TRBD2	19	.	TGTGCCAGCAGTGGGGGCGCGAGGAGGACTAGCGGGAAGGGAGATACGCAGTATTTT	CASSGGARRTSGKGDTQYF
TRBJ1-1	TRBV11-2	TRBD1	17	once	TGTGCCAGCAGCGCATACCCGGACAGGACCTTACGGACTGAAGCTTTCTTT	CASSAYPDRTLRTEAFF
TRBJ2-7	TRBV6-5	.	14	.	TGTGCCAGCAGAGGGGGTCTCGCCAACTACGAGCAGTACTTC	CASRGGLANYEQYF
TRBJ2-1	TRBV2	.	17	.	TGTGCCAGCAGCGAGATGGCAGACTGGAGCTCCTACAATGAGCAGTTCTTC	CASSEMADWSSYNEQFF
TRBJ1-4	TRBV28	.	15	.	TGTGCCAGCAGTCCCGGGGGGGGAACTAATGAAAAACTGTTTTTT	CASSPGGGTNEKLFF
TRBJ1-2	TRBV6-5	TRBD1	14	.	TGTGCCAGCCGGACAGGGAGGTCCAACTATGGCTACACCTTC	CASRTGRSNYGYTF
TRBJ1-1	TRBV7-9	.	14	once	TGTGCCAGCAGCTTATCACTGCGGGACGCCAAAGCTTTCTTT	CASSLSLRDAKAFF
TRBJ2-7	TRBV11-3	.	15	.	TGTGCCAGCTCTCGCGGGGGCTTAGCTGAGGGCGAGCAGTACTTC	CASSRGGLAEGEQYF
TRBJ2-7	TRBV27	TRBD1	17	.	TGTGCCAGCAGTTCGGGACAGGGGGTACCACTCTCCTACGAGCAGTACTTC	CASSSGQGVPLSYEQYF
TRBJ2-1	TRBV18	.	17	.	TGTGCCAGCTCACCACGATCGCGGAGCCTCTCCTACAATGAGCAGTTCTTC	CASSPRSRSLSYNEQFF
TRBJ1-1	TRBV10-3	TRBD1	17	.	TGTGCCACCTCTGGGGGACAGGGGGGATTCATGAACACTGAAGCTTTCTTT	CATSGGQGGFMNTEAFF
TRBJ2-2	TRBV29-1	.	13	.	TGCAGCGTTGGTGGGCCCCACACCGGGGAGCTGTTTTTT	CSVGGPHTGELFF
TRBJ2-4	TRBV2	.	16	.	TGTGCCAGCAGTGTATGGACTAGGGGGGCCAAAAACATTCAGTACTTC	CASSVWTRGAKNIQYF
TRBJ1-2	TRBV5-4	TRBD1	17	.	TGTGCCAGCAGCTTGGATGCCGGACAGGTCCCAGGGTATGGCTACACCTTC	CASSLDAGQVPGYGYTF
TRBJ1-1	TRBV19	.	11	.	TGTGCCTCCCGGGGATACACTGAAGCTTTCTTT	CASRGYTEAFF
TRBJ2-1	TRBV10-1	TRBD2	17	.	TGCGCCAGCAGTGAGTCGACGGGCGGGAGCTCCTACAATGAGCAGTTCTTC	CASSESTGGSSYNEQFF
TRBJ1-4	TRBV19	.	14	.	TGTGCCAGTAGTATCAAACCTAATAATGAAAAACTGTTTTTT	CASSIKPNNEKLFF
TRBJ1-5	TRBV19	.	16	.	TGTGCCAGTAGTCCCACAGCTGGGGGCGGAAGGGAGCCCCAGCATTTT	CASSPTAGGGREPQHF
TRBJ2-3	TRBV7-9	.	14	.	TGTGCCAGCAGCTTAGGGGGACAACTAGATACGCAGTATTTT	CASSLGGQLDTQYF
TRBJ2-1	TRBV7-9	TRBD2	14	few	TGTGCCAGCCAAGGTATAGCGGGGGACAATGAGCAGTTCTTC	CASQGIAGDNEQFF
TRBJ2-3	TRBV11-3	TRBD2	13	.	TGTGCCAGCAGCTTAGATCCGGGAGGCACGCAGTATTTT	CASSLDPGGTQYF
TRBJ1-5	TRBV4-1	.	16	.	TGCGCCAGCAGCTTCGATCGAAGGTCAGGGGATCAGCCCCAGCATTTT	CASSFDRRSGDQPQHF
TRBJ1-2	TRBV5-4	.	16	.	TGTGCCAGCAGAGGTGGTGGGGCTATGGCTAACTATGGCTACACCTTC	CASRGGGAMANYGYTF
TRBJ1-1	TRBV18	.	13	.	TGTGCCAGCTCACCAGTAGGGAGCTCTGAAGCTTTCTTT	CASSPVGSSEAFF
TRBJ1-1	TRBV5-1	TRBD1	16	.	TGCGCCAGCAGCCCAACCGGGACAGGGCCGAACACTGAAGCTTTCTTT	CASSPTGTGPNTEAFF
TRBJ1-1	TRBV18	TRBD1	16	.	TGTGCCAGCTCACCAGGACAGGGGAATGTGGACACTGAAGCTTTCTTT	CASSPGQGNVDTEAFF